This section outlines one TCR beta chain sequence together with its context. Its antigen is unidentified. Profiled with immunoSEQ multiplex PCR; TCRdb holds only in-frame clones, not every one. Of approximately 74,000 clones listed, roughly 82% are singletons. The sample originates from a study of T cell responses to AZD1222 COVID-19 vaccine. About the study: Second-dose intervals near 4 or 12 weeks were combined.

Study conclusions and caveats: Nearly half of spike-specific TCRs reportedly go after variant regions that carry no mutations. In all cases, repertoires were sampled only after the peak T cell response. Spike was spanned by vaccine-associated CD4 TCRs, which were dominant at 160-218 and 743-854.

This specimen was peripheral blood, taken on day 0 of AZD1222 vaccination. The sequence was collected from an adult in good health.

This CDR3 reads CASNDPRGGKDEQYF. The CDR3 DNA follows: TGCGCCAGCAATGATCCCCGGGGAGGAAAGGACGAGCAGTACTTC. The genes are TRBV10-2 and TRBJ2-7, with a tentative D call TRBD2 (6 bases). This CDR3 has 15 residues. Germline CDR1 reads WSHSY; CDR2 reads SAAADI. V gave up 7 bases and J gave up 5 bases, with 21 bases separating them.